The next 30 T cell receptor beta chains were all read from a single sample in a study of radiotherapy plus CTLA-4 blockade in lung cancer. Measured with immunoSEQ multiplex PCR; TCRdb has only the in-frame clones, and not every one. Of around 30,000 clones in the sample, 60% to 85% were seen once. Here the sequenced sample was peripheral blood, taken from a patient treated with radiotherapy plus ipilimumab. The receptors stem from a human donor with non-small cell lung cancer that progressed on radiotherapy plus ipilimumab.

The CDR3 sequence: CAIRSQGEGDGYTF. Here the CDR3 DNA reads TGTGCCATCAGGTCACAGGGGGAAGGGGATGGCTACACCTTC. This chain joins TRBV10-3 and TRBJ1-2; 8 bases align to TRBD1. V shed 6 bases and J 6 bases; nucleotides not matched to a gene: 9. This CDR3 spans 14 amino acids. CDR1 ENHRY and CDR2 SYGVKD come from the germline V gene.

This clone was seen once. The V call is TRBV6-5, the J call TRBJ1-2; 8 nucleotides align to TRBD1. In germline, CDR1 is MNHEY, CDR2 SVGAGI. The CDR3 consists of 14 residues. V lost 2 bases, J lost 8 bases, and 7 bases stayed unmatched. The CDR3 DNA sequence: TGTGCCAGCAGTTACGACAGGGGAAGAGGAGGCTACACCTTC. It specifies CASSYDRGRGGYTF.

The V and J genes are TRBV4-1 and TRBJ2-3, with TRBD2 identical over 7 bases. The CDR3 has 14 amino acids. Germline V gene sequence: CDR1 MGHRA, CDR2 YSYEKL. The V segment lost 1 base and the J segment 4 bases; nucleotides outside the gene matches: 2. The CDR3, as DNA: TGCGCCAGCAGCCAAGGGGGAGGGCCAGATACGCAGTATTTT. Translation gives CASSQGGGPDTQYF.

The V gene is TRBV6-1, the J gene TRBJ2-7; a weak D match, TRBD1 (6 bases). Germline CDR1 is MNHNS and CDR2 is SASEGT. This CDR3 has 15 amino acids. V was shortened by 7 bases and J by 3 bases, with 19 bases between the two germline ends. This CDR3 is CASTGSRQANYEQYF. Here the CDR3 DNA reads TGTGCCAGCACCGGCTCCCGACAGGCTAACTACGAGCAGTACTTC.

V usage is TRBV6-5 and J usage is TRBJ1-2; TRBD1 is a possible D gene (6 bases). CDR3 size: 14 residues. The germline V and J ends were trimmed by 2 bases and 6 bases, with 13 bases remaining between them. CDR1 and CDR2 (germline): MNHEY, SVGAGI. The CDR3 sequence is CASSYRAGVDGYTF. As DNA, the CDR3 is TGTGCCAGCAGTTACCGCGCAGGGGTAGATGGCTACACCTTC.

The V gene is TRBV9, the J gene TRBJ1-2; 7 nucleotides agree with TRBD1. The CDR3 runs 13 residues. Per germline, CDR1 SGDLS and CDR2 YYNGEE. J gave up 4 bases and V 3 bases, and 3 bases lay outside the gene matches. CDR3 DNA sequence: TGTGCCAGCAGCGCGACAGGGCGCTATGGCTACACCTTC. Amino acid sequence: CASSATGRYGYTF.

This chain links TRBV5-1 with TRBJ2-1; D perhaps matches TRBD1 (5 bases). The CDR3 consists of 14 residues. Trimming took off 6 bases at V and 4 bases at J, with 14 bases between the two ends. Germline lookup yields CDR1 SGHRS and CDR2 YFSETQ. The CDR3 sequence: CASKLQETYNEQFF. Here the CDR3 DNA reads TGCGCCAGCAAGCTACAGGAGACATACAATGAGCAGTTCTTC.

This chain uses TRBV27 with TRBJ2-2, with D possibly matching TRBD2 (5 bases). The V end was cut by 6 bases, the J end by 7 bases, with 15 bases between. CDR3 size: 14 residues. Germline lookup yields CDR1 MNHEY and CDR2 SMNVEV (reference sequence). CDR3 amino acids: CASRFKTEGGELFF. CDR3 coding DNA: TGTGCCAGCAGGTTCAAGACCGAGGGCGGGGAGCTGTTTTTT.

The genes are TRBV4-1 and TRBJ2-7; no clear D gene. The CDR3 has 13 residues. V dropped 0 bases and J dropped 5 bases, with 8 bases sitting between them. Germline loops: CDR1 MGHRA, CDR2 YSYEKL. The CDR3 reads CASSQDPPDEQYF. The CDR3 bases are TGCGCCAGCAGCCAAGATCCCCCGGACGAGCAGTACTTC.

V is TRBV27 and J is TRBJ2-7; a weak D match, TRBD1 (5 bases). Germline V CDR1 and CDR2: MNHEY, SMNVEV (reference sequence). The CDR3 loop spans 13 amino acids. V was clipped by 7 bases and J by 2 bases, with 12 bases between them. CDR3 nucleotides: TGTGCCAGCAAGACAGATGCTACCTACGAGCAGTACTTC. This sequence encodes CASKTDATYEQYF.

This clone was detected once. This CDR3 reads CFPSPEWSPYEQYF. In DNA form, the CDR3 reads TGCTTTCCCTCCCCGGAGTGGAGCCCGTACGAGCAGTACTTC. The rearrangement joins TRBV29-1 to TRBJ2-7; no clear D gene. The CDR3 extends over 14 amino acids. The germline gives CDR1 SQVTM, CDR2 ANQGSEA.

This clone was seen only a few times. CDR3 region: CASSSSGAQETQYF. In DNA form, the CDR3 reads TGTGCCAGCAGCTCCTCAGGGGCCCAAGAGACCCAGTACTTC. J is TRBJ2-5 and V is TRBV7-9; the D gene is possibly TRBD1 (6 bases). CDR1 is SEHNR, CDR2 FQNEAQ, per germline (reference sequence). The CDR3 length is 14 residues. Between the trimmed V and J ends, which lost 4 bases and 1 base, there was a span of 10 bases.

V gene TRBV6-1 combines with J gene TRBJ2-7, with 7 bases identical to TRBD1. CDR1 is MNHNS and CDR2 is SASEGT in the germline V gene. Trimming removed 6 bases from V and 4 bases from J; junction bases left unmatched: 6. This CDR3 is 13 amino acids long. CDR3 residues: CASRKTGQYEQYF. The CDR3 nucleotides read TGTGCCAGCAGAAAGACAGGGCAATACGAGCAGTACTTC.

This CDR3 is CASSQDSPGQGAREKLFF. The CDR3 region has the DNA TGCGCCAGCAGCCAAGATAGCCCAGGACAGGGGGCTAGGGAAAAACTGTTTTTT. V is TRBV4-3 and J is TRBJ1-4, with 11 bases that match TRBD1. The CDR3 runs 18 residues. Losses at the gene ends were 0 bases for V and 8 bases for J; bases not matched to a gene: 11. From germline, CDR1 is LGHNA and CDR2 YSLEER.

The chain uses TRBV27 and TRBJ2-3; the D is unclear. Germline CDR1 MNHEY, CDR2 SMNVEV (reference sequence). The ends were cut back, 0 bases at V and 6 bases at J, with 10 bases in the middle. CDR3 length equals 14 residues. The CDR3 loop is CASSLSPGGDTQYF. The CDR3, as DNA: TGTGCCAGCAGTTTATCCCCGGGTGGCGATACGCAGTATTTT.

This rearrangement joins TRBV5-1 to TRBJ1-2, with no clear D. Per the germline V gene, CDR1 is SGHRS and CDR2 is YFSETQ. This CDR3 region has 13 residues. Trimming left V 0 bases short and J 1 base short, with 4 bases between. CDR3 nucleotide sequence: TGCGCCAGCAGCTTGGCGGGTAACTATGGCTACACCTTC. Protein product: CASSLAGNYGYTF.

The chain couples TRBV6-5 to TRBJ2-1; no firm D call. The ends were cut back, 0 bases at V and 7 bases at J, with 7 bases in the middle. The CDR3 is 13 amino acids. Germline CDR1 is MNHEY and CDR2 is SVGAGI. Here the CDR3 reads CASSYSVGNEQFF. For the CDR3, the DNA is TGTGCCAGCAGTTACTCGGTCGGGAATGAGCAGTTCTTC.

The CDR3: CASRGTANYGYTF. CDR3 sequence (DNA): TGCGCCAGCAGGGGGACAGCCAACTATGGCTACACCTTC. The chain combines TRBV5-1 with TRBJ1-2; 7 bases match TRBD1. The CDR3 is made up of 13 amino acids. Germline V CDR1 and CDR2: SGHRS, YFSETQ. Unmatched junction bases numbered 3, after V lost 5 bases and J lost 2 bases.

In DNA form, the CDR3 reads TGTGCCAGCAGGCTCACCGGGACAGGGTCCTACGAGCAGTACTTC. The encoded protein is CASRLTGTGSYEQYF. The chain couples TRBV6-6 to TRBJ2-7; 9 positions match TRBD1. The germline CDR1 and CDR2 sequences are MNHNY and SVGAGI (reference sequence). The length of the CDR3 is 15 residues. Trimming removed 6 bases from V and 1 base from J; junction bases left unmatched: 7.

J is TRBJ1-5 and V is TRBV2; 9 bases are shared with TRBD1. Germline V lookup: CDR1 SNHLY, CDR2 FYNNEI. The CDR3 extends over 13 amino acids. The V gene end was trimmed by 7 bases and the J gene end by 5 bases; junction bases not matched to a gene: 3. CDR3 bases: TGTGCCAGCAAAGACAGGGGGGATCAGCCCCAGCATTTT. It specifies CASKDRGDQPQHF.

The chain employs TRBV6-6 and TRBJ2-3; 11 bases match TRBD1. Trimming at V came to 6 bases and at J to 3 bases, leaving 5 bases not matched to a gene. Germline CDR1 reads MNHNY; CDR2 reads SVGAGI (reference sequence). CDR3 size: 15 residues. As DNA, the CDR3 is TGTGCCAGCAGATCGGACAGGGGGCGGACAGATACGCAGTATTTT. It yields the protein CASRSDRGRTDTQYF.

This clone was seen a single time. The genes are TRBV15 and TRBJ1-5; a possible D gene is TRBD1 (6 bases). Germline values: CDR1 LNHNV, CDR2 YYDKDF (reference sequence). The CDR3 contains 15 residues. V gave up 3 bases and J gave up 4 bases, with 13 bases separating them. This CDR3 is CATSRAGTMNQPQHF. The CDR3 DNA is TGTGCCACCAGCAGGGCCGGGACAATGAATCAGCCCCAGCATTTT.

J is TRBJ2-2 and V is TRBV29-1; D is unclear. Trimming cost V 1 base and J 1 base, with 7 bases left between them. This CDR3 is 14 amino acids long. Germline-derived CDR1 and CDR2 are SQVTM and ANQGSEA. CDR3 sequence reads: CSVEAGRNTGELFF. CDR3 nucleotides: TGCAGCGTTGAAGCGGGCAGGAACACCGGGGAGCTGTTTTTT.

This clone was picked up one time. The chain employs TRBV29-1 and TRBJ2-5; 12 bases agree with TRBD2. Germline CDR1 reads SQVTM; CDR2 reads ANQGSEA. V shed 4 bases and J 4 bases; nucleotides not matched to a gene: 10. CDR3 length: 16 residues. The CDR3 DNA reads as TGCAGCGTTGGGGAGACTAGCGGGAGCTGGGGAGAGACCCAGTACTTC. Its protein is CSVGETSGSWGETQYF.

The chain carries TRBV9 and TRBJ2-7; 16 bases match TRBD2. The trim removed 2 bases at V and 7 bases at J, leaving 6 bases unmatched. CDR1 is SGDLS, CDR2 YYNGEE, per germline. The CDR3 consists of 16 residues. The CDR3 bases are TGTGCCAGCAGCGTCGGGACTAGCGGGGGGGCGTGGGAGCAGTACTTC. This encodes CASSVGTSGGAWEQYF.

This sequence joins TRBV5-8 and TRBJ2-5; tentative D call: TRBD2 (6 bases). The last part of the DNA fits TRBJ2-7 better; the J call may be wrong. This CDR3 spans 15 amino acids. Germline V gives CDR1 SGHTS, CDR2 YDEGEE. This CDR3 reads CASSFPGLQPYEQYF. CDR3 in DNA: TGTGCCAGCAGCTTTCCGGGACTCCAGCCCTACGAGCAGTACTTC.

This clone was detected once. Written as DNA, the CDR3 is TGCGCCAGCAGCAATGCCGGCGGGAGCAATCAGCCCCAGCATTTT. It is translated as CASSNAGGSNQPQHF. The rearrangement joins TRBV4-1 to TRBJ1-5; D not resolved. CDR1 and CDR2 from the germline V gene are MGHRA and YSYEKL. The CDR3 covers 15 residues. V lost 5 bases and J lost 1, with 12 bases in between.

This clone was seen a handful of times. The chain has TRBV5-5 and TRBJ2-3; TRBD1 matches 7 bases. Germline-derived CDR1 and CDR2 are SGHKS and YYEKEE (reference sequence). The CDR3 sequence is 16 residues long. Trimming took 3 bases from V and 0 from J; bases not matched to a gene: 7. This CDR3 reads CASSSGQSSSTDTQYF. The CDR3 DNA reads as TGTGCCAGCAGCTCGGGACAGTCCTCTAGCACAGATACGCAGTATTTT.

V is TRBV28 and J is TRBJ2-1; D is unresolved. Trimming left V 7 bases short and J 8 bases short, with 18 bases between. The CDR3 runs to 14 residues. Germline V gives CDR1 MDHEN, CDR2 SYDVKM. The CDR3: CASTFPSPRDEQFF. DNA of the CDR3: TGTGCCAGCACTTTCCCCTCTCCTCGGGATGAGCAGTTCTTC.

The chain links TRBV7-8 to TRBJ2-7, with 7 bases identical to TRBD1. This CDR3 has 16 residues. The junction had 14 bases not matched to a gene; V was cut back by 2 bases and J by 7 bases. From germline, CDR1 is SGHVS and CDR2 FQNEAQ. CDR3 region: CASSLQSGTALVEQYF. The CDR3 nucleotides are TGTGCCAGCAGCTTACAATCCGGGACAGCCCTTGTTGAGCAGTACTTC. Supplemented by reference TRBV7-8 and TRBJ2-7, the full variable domain reads GAGVSQSPRYKVAKRGQDVALRCDPISGHVSLFWYQQALGQGPEFLTYFQNEAQLDKSGLPSDRFFAERPEGSVSTLKIQRTQQEDSAVYLCASSLQSGTALVEQYFGPGTRLTVT.